This TCR beta chain came from a study of T-cell reconstitution after alpha-beta-depleted transplantation in children. Concerning this clonotype: What it binds is unknown.

The TCRbeta library incorporated unique molecular identifiers. TCRdb analysed the PCR reads with MiXCR anew, one entry per CDR3 protein. The sample has approximately 650,000 distinct CDR3 sequences; around 14% are singletons. Findings and caveats of the study: Newly generated T cells supplied most T-cell counts and diversity one year post-transplant. Several patients had high TCRbeta diversity at day 60; it came from surviving recipient T cells and thymic progenitors. About two months after transplant, alpha-beta T cells reportedly came from several hundred expanded graft clones.

Trimming took 0 bases from V and 6 from J; bases not matched to a gene: 8. CDR1 MNHEY and CDR2 SMNVEV come from the germline V gene (reference sequence). The length of the CDR3 is 16 residues. V and J are TRBV27 and TRBJ2-1, with 7 bases identical to TRBD1. Sample: PBMCs, taken before TCRalphabeta/CD19-depleted stem cell transplant. The TCR comes from a girl aged 2 to 9 with congenital amegakaryocytic thrombocytopenia, due to receive a stem cell transplant. CDR3 in amino acids: CASSLSVGQPINEQFF. The CDR3 coding sequence is TGTGCCAGCAGTTTATCGGTGGGACAGCCCATCAATGAGCAGTTCTTC.